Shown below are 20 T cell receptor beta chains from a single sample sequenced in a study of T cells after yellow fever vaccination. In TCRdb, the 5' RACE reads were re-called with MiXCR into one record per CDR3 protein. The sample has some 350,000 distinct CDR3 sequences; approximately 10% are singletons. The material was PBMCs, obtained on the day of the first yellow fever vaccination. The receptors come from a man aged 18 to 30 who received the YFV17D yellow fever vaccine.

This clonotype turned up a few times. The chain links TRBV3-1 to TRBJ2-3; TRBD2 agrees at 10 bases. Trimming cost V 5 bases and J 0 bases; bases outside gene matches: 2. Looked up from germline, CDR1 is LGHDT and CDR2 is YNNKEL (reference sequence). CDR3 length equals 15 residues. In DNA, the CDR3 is TGTGCCAGCAGCAAGACTAGCGGGAGCACAGATACGCAGTATTTT. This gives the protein CASSKTSGSTDTQYF.

This CDR3 reads CASSWDRQGGELFF. The CDR3 coding sequence is TGCGCCAGCAGCTGGGATCGACAGGGCGGGGAGCTGTTTTTT. The chain joins TRBV5-1 to TRBJ2-2; 7 bases fit TRBD1. Trimming at V came to 3 bases and at J to 7 bases, leaving 6 bases not matched to a gene. The CDR3 contains 14 residues. The germline gives CDR1 SGHRS, CDR2 YFSETQ.

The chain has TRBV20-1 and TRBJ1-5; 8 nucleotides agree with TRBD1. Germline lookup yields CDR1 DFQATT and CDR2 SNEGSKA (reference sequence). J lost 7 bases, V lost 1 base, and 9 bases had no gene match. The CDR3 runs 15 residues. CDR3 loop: CSARVRTGTGQPQHF. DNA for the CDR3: TGCAGTGCTAGAGTACGGACAGGGACGGGCCAGCCCCAGCATTTT.

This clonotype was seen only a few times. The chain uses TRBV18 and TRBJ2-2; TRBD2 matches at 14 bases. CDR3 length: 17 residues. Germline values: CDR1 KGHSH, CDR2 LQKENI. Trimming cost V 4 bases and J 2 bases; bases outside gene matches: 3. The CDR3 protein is CASSRTSGGHNTGELFF. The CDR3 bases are TGTGCCAGCTCACGGACTAGCGGGGGGCACAACACCGGGGAGCTGTTTTTT. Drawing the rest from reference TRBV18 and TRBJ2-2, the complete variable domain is NAGVMQNPRHLVRRRGQEARLRCSPMKGHSHVYWYRQLPEEGLKFMVYLQKENIIDESGMPKERFSAEFPKEGPSILRIQQVVRGDSAAYFCASSRTSGGHNTGELFFGEGSRLTVL.

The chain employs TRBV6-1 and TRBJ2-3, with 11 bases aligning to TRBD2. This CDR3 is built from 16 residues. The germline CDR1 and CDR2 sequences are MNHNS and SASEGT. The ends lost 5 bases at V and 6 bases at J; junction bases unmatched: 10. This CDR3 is CASSRPGLAESDTQYF. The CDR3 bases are TGTGCCAGCAGTCGCCCGGGACTAGCGGAGTCGGATACGCAGTATTTT.

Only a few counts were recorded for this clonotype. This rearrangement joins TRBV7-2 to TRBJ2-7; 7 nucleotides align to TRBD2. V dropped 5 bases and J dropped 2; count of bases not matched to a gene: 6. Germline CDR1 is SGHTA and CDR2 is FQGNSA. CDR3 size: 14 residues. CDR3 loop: CASSVGGSAYEQYV. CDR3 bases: TGTGCCAGCAGCGTGGGGGGGTCAGCCTACGAGCAGTACGTC.

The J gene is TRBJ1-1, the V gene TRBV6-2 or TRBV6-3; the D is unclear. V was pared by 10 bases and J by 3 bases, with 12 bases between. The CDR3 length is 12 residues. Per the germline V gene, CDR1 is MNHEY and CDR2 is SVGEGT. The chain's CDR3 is CATRLWDTEAFF. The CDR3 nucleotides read TGTGCCACCAGACTATGGGACACTGAAGCTTTCTTT.

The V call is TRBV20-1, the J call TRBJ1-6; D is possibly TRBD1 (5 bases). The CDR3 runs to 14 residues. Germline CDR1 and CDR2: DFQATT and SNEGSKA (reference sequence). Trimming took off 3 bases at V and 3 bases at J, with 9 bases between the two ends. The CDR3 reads CSARWGLYNSPLHF. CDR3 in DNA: TGCAGTGCTAGGTGGGGCCTCTATAATTCACCCCTCCACTTT.

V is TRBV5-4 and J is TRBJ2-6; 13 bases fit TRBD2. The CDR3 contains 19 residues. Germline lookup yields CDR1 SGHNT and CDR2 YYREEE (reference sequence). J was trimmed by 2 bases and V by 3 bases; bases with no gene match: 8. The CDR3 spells CASSYLGTSGIPGANVLTF. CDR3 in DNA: TGTGCCAGCAGCTACCTAGGGACTAGCGGGATACCTGGGGCCAACGTCCTGACTTTC.

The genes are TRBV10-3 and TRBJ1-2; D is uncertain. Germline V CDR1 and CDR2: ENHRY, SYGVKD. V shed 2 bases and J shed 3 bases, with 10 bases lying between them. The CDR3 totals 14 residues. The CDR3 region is CAISEVSRDYGYTF. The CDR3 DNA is TGTGCCATCAGTGAGGTCTCCAGAGACTATGGCTACACCTTC.

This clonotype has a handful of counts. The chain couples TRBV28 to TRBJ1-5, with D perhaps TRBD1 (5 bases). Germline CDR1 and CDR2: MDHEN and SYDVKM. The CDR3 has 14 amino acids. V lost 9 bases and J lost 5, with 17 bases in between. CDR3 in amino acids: CARGCWGEDQPQHF. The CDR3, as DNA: TGTGCCAGGGGATGCTGGGGGGAGGATCAGCCCCAGCATTTT.

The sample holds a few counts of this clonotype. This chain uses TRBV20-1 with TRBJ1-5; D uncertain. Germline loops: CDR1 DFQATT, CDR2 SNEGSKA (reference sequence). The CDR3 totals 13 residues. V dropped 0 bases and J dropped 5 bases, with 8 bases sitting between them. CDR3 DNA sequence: TGCAGTGCTAGAGATTTAAGGGATCAGCCCCAGCATTTT. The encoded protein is CSARDLRDQPQHF.

The CDR3 sequence: CASGTGRSGELFF. Written as DNA, the CDR3 is TGTGCCAGCGGTACGGGGAGGTCCGGGGAGCTGTTTTTT. The genes are TRBV7-8 and TRBJ2-2, with a possible D match to TRBD2 (6 bases). Germline CDR1 SGHVS, CDR2 FQNEAQ. Trimming left V 8 bases short and J 6 bases short, with 13 bases between. This CDR3 region has 13 residues. Based on the CDR3 plus reference TRBV7-8 and TRBJ2-2, the full variable domain is GAGVSQSPRYKVAKRGQDVALRCDPISGHVSLFWYQQALGQGPEFLTYFQNEAQLDKSGLPSDRFFAERPEGSVSTLKIQRTQQEDSAVYLCASGTGRSGELFFGEGSRLTVL.

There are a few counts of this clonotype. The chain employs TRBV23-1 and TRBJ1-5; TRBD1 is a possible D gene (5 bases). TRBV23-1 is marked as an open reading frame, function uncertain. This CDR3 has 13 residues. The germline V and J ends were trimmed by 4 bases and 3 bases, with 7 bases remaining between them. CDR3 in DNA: TGCGCCAGCAGTCCGACAGCCAATCAGCCCCAGCATTTT. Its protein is CASSPTANQPQHF.

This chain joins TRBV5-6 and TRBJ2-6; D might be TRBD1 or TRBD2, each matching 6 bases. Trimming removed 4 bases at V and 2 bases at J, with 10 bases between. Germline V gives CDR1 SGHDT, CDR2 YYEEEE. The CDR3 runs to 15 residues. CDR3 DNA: TGTGCCAGCAGCAGGAGGGGGACTGGGGCCAACGTCCTGACTTTC. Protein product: CASSRRGTGANVLTF.

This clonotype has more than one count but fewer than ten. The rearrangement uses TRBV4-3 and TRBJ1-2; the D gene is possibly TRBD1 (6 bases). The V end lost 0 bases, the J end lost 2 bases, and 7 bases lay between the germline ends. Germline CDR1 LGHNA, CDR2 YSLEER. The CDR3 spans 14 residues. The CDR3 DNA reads TGCGCCAGCAGCCAAGATACAGGGAACTATGGCTACACCTTC. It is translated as CASSQDTGNYGYTF.

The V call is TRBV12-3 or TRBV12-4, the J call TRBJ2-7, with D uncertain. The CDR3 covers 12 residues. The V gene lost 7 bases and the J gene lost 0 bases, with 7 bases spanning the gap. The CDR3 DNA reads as TGTGCCAGCAAGGAAAGCTCCTACGAGCAGTACGTC. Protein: CASKESSYEQYV.

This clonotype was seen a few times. CDR3 sequence reads: CASSLYSHQYF. As DNA, the CDR3 is TGTGCCAGCAGCCTCTACTCCCACCAGTACTTC. The J gene is TRBJ2-5, the V gene TRBV7-2; D uncertain. Germline loops: CDR1 SGHTA, CDR2 FQGNSA. Trimming took 5 bases from V and 10 from J, leaving 11 bases between them. The CDR3 is made up of 11 amino acids.

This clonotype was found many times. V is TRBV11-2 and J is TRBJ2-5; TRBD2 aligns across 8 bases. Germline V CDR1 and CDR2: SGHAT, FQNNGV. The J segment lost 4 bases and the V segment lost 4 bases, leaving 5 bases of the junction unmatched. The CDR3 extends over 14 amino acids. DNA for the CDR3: TGTGCCAGCAGCTACCTAGCGGGCGGAGAGACCCAGTACTTC. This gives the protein CASSYLAGGETQYF.

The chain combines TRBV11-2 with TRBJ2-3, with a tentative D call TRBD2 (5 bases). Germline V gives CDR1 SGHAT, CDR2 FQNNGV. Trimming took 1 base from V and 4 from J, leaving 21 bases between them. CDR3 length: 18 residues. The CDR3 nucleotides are TGTGCCAGCAGCTTAGGAGGGTCTCTCGGTTGGGTCGCAGATACGCAGTATTTT. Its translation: CASSLGGSLGWVADTQYF.